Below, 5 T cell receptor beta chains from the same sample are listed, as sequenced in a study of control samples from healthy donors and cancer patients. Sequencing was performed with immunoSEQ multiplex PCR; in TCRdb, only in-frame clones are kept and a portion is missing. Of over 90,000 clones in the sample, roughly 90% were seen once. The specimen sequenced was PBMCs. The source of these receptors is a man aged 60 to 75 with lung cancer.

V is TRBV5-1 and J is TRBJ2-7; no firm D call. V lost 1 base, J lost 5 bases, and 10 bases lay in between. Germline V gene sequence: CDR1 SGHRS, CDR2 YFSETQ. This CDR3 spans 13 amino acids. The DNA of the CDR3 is TGCGCCAGCAGCTTGTTTCCCGGCGACGAGCAGTACGTC. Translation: CASSLFPGDEQYV.

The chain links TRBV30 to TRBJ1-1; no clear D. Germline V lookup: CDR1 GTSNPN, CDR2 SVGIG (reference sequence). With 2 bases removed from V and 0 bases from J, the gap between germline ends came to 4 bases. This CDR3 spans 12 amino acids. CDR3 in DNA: TGTGCCTGGAGTCGCTTGAACACTGAAGCTTTCTTT. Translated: CAWSRLNTEAFF.

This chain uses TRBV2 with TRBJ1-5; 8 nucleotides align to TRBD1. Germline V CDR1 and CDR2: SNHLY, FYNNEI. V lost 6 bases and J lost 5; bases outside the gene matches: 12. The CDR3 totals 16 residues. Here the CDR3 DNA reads TGTGCCAGCAGGGATCGTCAGGGGGCAATCGATCAGCCCCAGCATTTT. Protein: CASRDRQGAIDQPQHF.

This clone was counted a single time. In DNA form, the CDR3 reads TGTGCCAGCACCAGAACAGGGCAAGATGGCTACACCTTC. Protein sequence: CASTRTGQDGYTF. The chain employs TRBV7-9 and TRBJ1-2; possibly TRBD1 for D (6 bases). V was shortened by 7 bases and J by 6 bases, with 15 bases between the two germline ends. Germline loops: CDR1 SEHNR, CDR2 FQNEAQ (reference sequence). The CDR3 extends over 13 amino acids.

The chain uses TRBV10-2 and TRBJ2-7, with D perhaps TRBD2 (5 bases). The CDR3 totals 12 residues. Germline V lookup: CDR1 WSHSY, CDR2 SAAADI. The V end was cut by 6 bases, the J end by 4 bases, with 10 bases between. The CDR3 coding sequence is TGCGCCAGCAGGTCGGGGTCGTACGAGCAGTACGTC. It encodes CASRSGSYEQYV.